The rows below give T cell receptor beta chains drawn from one sample of a study of regulatory T cells in long-lasting Graves disease. TCRdb analysed the multiplex PCR reads with MiXCR anew, one entry per CDR3 protein. The sample comprises 400,000 to 500,000 distinct CDR3 sequences, roughly 15% of which are singletons, and approximately 7.8% rests with the top ten. The same specimen was also included in a second study, on T cells in Graves' hyperthyroidism and ophthalmopathy.

The specimen comprised peripheral blood mononuclear cells (PBMCs), sampled at new diagnosis, from a patient treated with antithyroid drugs. Every receptor here comes from a middle-aged woman with Graves disease. The CDR3 runs from the conserved cysteine through the conserved F or W. D genes are given only for firm matches.

v_call	cdr3_length	d_call	cdr3_aa
TRBV15	13	-	CATSRDKFYEQYF
TRBV20-1	17	-	CSARTAQGRREENEQFF
TRBV2	15	-	CASSGPGLNTGELFF
TRBV19	13	-	CASSVGYSYEQYF
TRBV6-2/TRBV6-3	16	TRBD2	CASLSGLAYNTYEQYF
TRBV20-1	15	TRBD1	CSASKGTGGGDTQYF
TRBV28	15	TRBD1	CASSEDRAGANVLTF
TRBV11-3	14	-	CASSLRDGSYEQYF
TRBV3-1	15	-	CASSQERVGANVLTF
TRBV5-1	16	TRBD1	CASSLRDREWANVLTF
TRBV28	12	TRBD2	CASSLGGREQYF
TRBV7-2	18	TRBD2	CASSLGVAGGPRSYEQYF
TRBV2	14	-	CASRGDSGTDTQYF
TRBV11-2	16	TRBD2	CASSLTGGQQADTQYF
TRBV11-3	16	TRBD2	CASSSRLAGPSYEQYF
TRBV9	15	TRBD1	CASSEGTGVGQPQHF
TRBV20-1	13	TRBD1	CSARQGSGNTIYF
TRBV11-1	14	-	CASSLASAEETQYF
TRBV2	15	-	CASSEEVARSYEQYF
TRBV6-5	16	TRBD2	CASSYSAGGPSFEQFF
TRBV28	16	-	CASSSYGSGTDYGYTF
TRBV13	13	-	CASSLTRAGKQYF
TRBV7-9	15	-	CASSSLAIAYNEQFF
TRBV19	14	-	CASSPGGHGYGYTF
TRBV12-3/TRBV12-4	16	-	CASSSGGTTNTGELFF
TRBV11-3	14	-	CASSLDRYRGTRYF
TRBV24-1	14	-	CATSDLGGDNEQFF
TRBV5-1	15	-	CASSLQSGRAGELFF
TRBV5-1	13	-	CASSFGWGGELFF
TRBV20-1	14	-	CSASSVAGTDTQYF
TRBV6-5	13	-	CASSYSNGFEAFF
TRBV11-1	17	-	CASSSPTRASSYNEQFF
TRBV6-2/TRBV6-3	13	-	CASSENSRETQYF
TRBV27	16	TRBD1	CASSLRPGQAADTQYF
TRBV2	13	-	CASSGSGTDTQYF
TRBV3-1	13	-	CASSLGGHAEAFF
TRBV6-5	12	-	CASSYGTGEQYF
TRBV20-1	13	TRBD1	CSARGQGAPEQYF
TRBV27	13	-	CASSLLMNTEAFF
TRBV27	17	TRBD1	CASSFGTGGSGANVLTF
TRBV30	14	TRBD2	CAWSPLAGAVEQYF
TRBV10-3	12	-	CAISDSGYEQYF